This T cell receptor beta chain comes out of a study of blood T cell repertoires in COVID-19. Study details: Samples taken during acute and convalescent COVID-19 were collected in the United States, Italy and Spain. PBMCs, B-cell-depleted T cells, or T cells were the source of the cDNA or gDNA that made up the material.

The CDR3 is made up of 15 amino acids. Between the trimmed V and J ends, which lost 5 bases and 7 bases, there was a span of 18 bases. Germline V lookup: CDR1 LGHNA, CDR2 YNFKEQ. Original analysis: Estimates of nucleated cell counts were drawn from the amplification of reference gene primers. The protocol was immunoSEQ multiplex PCR, while the TCRdb copy is restricted to in-frame clones and leaves out a portion. That table gives V, J and clone size, and the DNA gave D and trimming. The table shows about 180,000 clones, with roughly 77% occurring only once. Patients at the Seattle site were enrolled during active infection and followed longitudinally.

The J gene is TRBJ2-1, the V gene TRBV4-2; the D gene is possibly TRBD2 (6 bases). This sequence was found in a woman older than 75 with COVID-19, enrolled during active disease. Specimen: peripheral blood. CDR3 DNA: TGTGCCAGCAGCGGAGGGGACGGGTCTCAGAATGAGCAGTTCTTC. As protein: CASSGGDGSQNEQFF.